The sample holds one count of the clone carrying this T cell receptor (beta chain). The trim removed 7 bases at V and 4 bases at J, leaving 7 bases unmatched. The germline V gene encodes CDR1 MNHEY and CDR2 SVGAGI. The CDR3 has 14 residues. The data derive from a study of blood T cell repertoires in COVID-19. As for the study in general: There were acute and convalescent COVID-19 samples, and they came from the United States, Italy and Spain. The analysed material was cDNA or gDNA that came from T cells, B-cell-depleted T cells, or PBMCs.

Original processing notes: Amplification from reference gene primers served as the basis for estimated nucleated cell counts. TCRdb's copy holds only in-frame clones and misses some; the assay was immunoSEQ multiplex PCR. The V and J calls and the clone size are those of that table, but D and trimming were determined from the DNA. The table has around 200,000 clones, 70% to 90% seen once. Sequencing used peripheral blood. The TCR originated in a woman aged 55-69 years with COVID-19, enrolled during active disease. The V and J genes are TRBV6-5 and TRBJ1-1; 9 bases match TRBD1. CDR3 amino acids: CASTRTGVFTEAFF. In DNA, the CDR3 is TGTGCCAGCACCCGGACAGGGGTATTCACTGAAGCTTTCTTT.